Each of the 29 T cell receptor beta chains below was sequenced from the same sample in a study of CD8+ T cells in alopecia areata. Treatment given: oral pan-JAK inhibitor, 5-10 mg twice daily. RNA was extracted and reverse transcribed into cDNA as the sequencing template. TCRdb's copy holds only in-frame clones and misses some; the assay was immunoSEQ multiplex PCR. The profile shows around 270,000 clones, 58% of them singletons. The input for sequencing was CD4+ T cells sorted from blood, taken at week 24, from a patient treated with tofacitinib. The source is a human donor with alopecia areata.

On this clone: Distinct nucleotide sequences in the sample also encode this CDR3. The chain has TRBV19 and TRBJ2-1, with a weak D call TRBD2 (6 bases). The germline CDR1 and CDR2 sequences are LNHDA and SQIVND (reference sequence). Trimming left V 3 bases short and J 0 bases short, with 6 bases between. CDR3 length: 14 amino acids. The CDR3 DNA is TGTGCCAGTAGTATCGGGAGCTCCTACAATGAGCAGTTCTTC. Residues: CASSIGSSYNEQFF.

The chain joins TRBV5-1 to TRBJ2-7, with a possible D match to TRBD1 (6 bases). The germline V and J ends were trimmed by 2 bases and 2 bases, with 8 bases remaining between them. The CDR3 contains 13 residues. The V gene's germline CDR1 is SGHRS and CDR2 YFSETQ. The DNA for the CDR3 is TGCGCCAGCAGCTTTGGACAGACCTACGAGCAGTACTTC. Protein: CASSFGQTYEQYF.

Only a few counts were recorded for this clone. CDR3 in amino acids: CASSFLAGNNEQFF. CDR3 coding DNA: TGTGCCAGCAGCTTTTTAGCCGGGAACAATGAGCAGTTCTTC. The chain carries TRBV7-9 and TRBJ2-1; a weak D match, TRBD2 (5 bases). The CDR3 is 14 amino acids. In germline, CDR1 is SEHNR, CDR2 FQNEAQ (reference sequence). V dropped 3 bases and J dropped 5 bases, with 11 bases sitting between them.

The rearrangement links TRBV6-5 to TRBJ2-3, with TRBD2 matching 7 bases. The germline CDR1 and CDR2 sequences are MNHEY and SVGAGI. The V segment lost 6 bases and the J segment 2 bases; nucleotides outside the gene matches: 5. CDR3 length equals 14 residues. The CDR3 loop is CASSRTSDTDTQYF. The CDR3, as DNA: TGTGCCAGCAGCCGCACTAGCGACACAGATACGCAGTATTTT.

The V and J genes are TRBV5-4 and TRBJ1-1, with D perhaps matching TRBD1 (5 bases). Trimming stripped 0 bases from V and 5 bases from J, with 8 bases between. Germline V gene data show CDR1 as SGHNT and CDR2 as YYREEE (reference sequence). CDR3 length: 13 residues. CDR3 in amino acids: CASSLAGNTEAFF. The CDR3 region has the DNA TGTGCCAGCAGCTTGGCAGGGAATACTGAAGCTTTCTTT.

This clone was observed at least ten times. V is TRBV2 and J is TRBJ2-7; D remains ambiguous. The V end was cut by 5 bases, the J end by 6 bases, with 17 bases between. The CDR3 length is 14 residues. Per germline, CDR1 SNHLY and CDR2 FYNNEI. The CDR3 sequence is CASSSQSGISEQYF. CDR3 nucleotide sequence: TGTGCCAGCAGTTCCCAGAGTGGGATCTCCGAGCAGTACTTC.

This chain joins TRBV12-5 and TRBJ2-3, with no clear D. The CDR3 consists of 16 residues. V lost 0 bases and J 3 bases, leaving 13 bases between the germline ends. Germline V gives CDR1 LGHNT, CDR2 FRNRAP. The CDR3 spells CASGLVLRAGTDTQYF. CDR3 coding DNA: TGTGCTAGTGGTTTGGTTCTGCGAGCCGGGACAGATACGCAGTATTTT.

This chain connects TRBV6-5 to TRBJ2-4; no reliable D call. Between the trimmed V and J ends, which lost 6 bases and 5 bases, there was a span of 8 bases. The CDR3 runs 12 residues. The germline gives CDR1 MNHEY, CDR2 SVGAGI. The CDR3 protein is CASRLGQNIQYF. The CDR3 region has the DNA TGTGCCAGCAGACTTGGACAAAACATTCAGTACTTC.

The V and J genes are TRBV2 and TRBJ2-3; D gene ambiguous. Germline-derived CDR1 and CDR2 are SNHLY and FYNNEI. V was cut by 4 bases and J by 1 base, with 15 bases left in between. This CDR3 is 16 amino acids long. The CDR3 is CASSALPNWGTDTQYF. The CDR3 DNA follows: TGTGCCAGCAGTGCCCTCCCTAATTGGGGCACAGATACGCAGTATTTT.

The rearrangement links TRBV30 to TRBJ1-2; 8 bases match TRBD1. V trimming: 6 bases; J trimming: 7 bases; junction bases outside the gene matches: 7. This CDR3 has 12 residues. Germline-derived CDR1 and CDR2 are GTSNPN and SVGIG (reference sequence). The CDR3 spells CACTGGRSGYTF. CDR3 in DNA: TGTGCCTGTACAGGGGGTCGGTCTGGCTACACCTTC.

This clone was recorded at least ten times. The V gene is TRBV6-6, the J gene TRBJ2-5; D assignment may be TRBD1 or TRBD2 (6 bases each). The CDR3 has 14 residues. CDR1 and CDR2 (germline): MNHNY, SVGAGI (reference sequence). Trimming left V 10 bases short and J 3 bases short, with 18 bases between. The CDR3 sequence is CATWGRGAKETQYF. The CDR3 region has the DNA TGTGCCACCTGGGGTAGGGGGGCCAAAGAGACCCAGTACTTC.

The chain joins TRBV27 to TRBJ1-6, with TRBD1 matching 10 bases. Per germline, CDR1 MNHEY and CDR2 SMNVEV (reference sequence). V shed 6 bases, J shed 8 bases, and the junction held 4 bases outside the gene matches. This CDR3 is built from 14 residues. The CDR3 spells CASSRDRGDSPLHF. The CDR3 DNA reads TGTGCCAGCAGCCGGGACAGGGGTGATTCACCCCTCCACTTT.

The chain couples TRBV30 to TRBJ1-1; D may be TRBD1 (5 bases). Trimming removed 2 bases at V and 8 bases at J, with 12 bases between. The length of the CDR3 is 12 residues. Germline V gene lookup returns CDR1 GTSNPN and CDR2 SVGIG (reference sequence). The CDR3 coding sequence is TGTGCCTGGAGTCGGGGGACCAGGGAAGCTTTCTTT. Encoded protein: CAWSRGTREAFF.

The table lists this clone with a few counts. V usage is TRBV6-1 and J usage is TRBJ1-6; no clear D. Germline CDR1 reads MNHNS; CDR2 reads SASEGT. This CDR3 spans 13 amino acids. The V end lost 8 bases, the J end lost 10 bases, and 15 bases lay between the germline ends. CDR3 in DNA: TGTGCCAGCTCCCAAGAATTCTCCTCACCCCTCCACTTT. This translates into CASSQEFSSPLHF.

The CDR3 nucleotides read TGCAGCGTTGAAGCCCCCGTACCGGGCACGACCTCTGGGGCCAACGTCCTGACTTTC. Residues: CSVEAPVPGTTSGANVLTF. J is TRBJ2-6 and V is TRBV29-1; no definite D call. Germline loops: CDR1 SQVTM, CDR2 ANQGSEA. Trimming removed 1 base from V and 0 bases from J, with 19 bases in between. The CDR3 has 19 residues.

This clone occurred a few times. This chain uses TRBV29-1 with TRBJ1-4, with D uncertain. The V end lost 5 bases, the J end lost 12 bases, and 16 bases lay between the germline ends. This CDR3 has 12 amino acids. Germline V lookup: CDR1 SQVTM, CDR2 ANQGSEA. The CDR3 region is CSVKDGGRELFF. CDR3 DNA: TGCAGCGTTAAGGACGGTGGGCGGGAACTGTTTTTT.

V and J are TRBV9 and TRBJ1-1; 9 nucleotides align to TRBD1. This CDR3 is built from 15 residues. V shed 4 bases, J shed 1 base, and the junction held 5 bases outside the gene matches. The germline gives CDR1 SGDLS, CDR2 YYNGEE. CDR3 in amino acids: CASSTYRGQNTEAFF. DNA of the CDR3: TGTGCCAGCAGCACCTACAGGGGGCAGAACACTGAAGCTTTCTTT.

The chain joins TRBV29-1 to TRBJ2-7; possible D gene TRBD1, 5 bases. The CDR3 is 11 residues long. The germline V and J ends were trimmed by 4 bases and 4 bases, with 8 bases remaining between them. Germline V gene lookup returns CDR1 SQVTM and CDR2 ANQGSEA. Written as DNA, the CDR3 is TGCAGCGTTGCCAAGGGGTACGAGCAGTACTTC. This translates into CSVAKGYEQYF.

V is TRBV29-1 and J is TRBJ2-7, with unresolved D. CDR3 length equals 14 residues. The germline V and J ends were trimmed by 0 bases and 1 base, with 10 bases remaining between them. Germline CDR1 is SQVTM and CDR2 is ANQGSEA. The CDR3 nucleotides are TGCAGCGTTGAAGATCTCGGCAGGTCCTACGAGCAGTACTTC. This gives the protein CSVEDLGRSYEQYF.

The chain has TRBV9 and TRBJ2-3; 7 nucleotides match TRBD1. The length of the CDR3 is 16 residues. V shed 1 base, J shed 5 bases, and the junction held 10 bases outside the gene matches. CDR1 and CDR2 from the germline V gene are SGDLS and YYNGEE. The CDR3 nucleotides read TGTGCCAGCAGCGTAACTCCGGGACAGAAATTAGATACGCAGTATTTT. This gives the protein CASSVTPGQKLDTQYF.

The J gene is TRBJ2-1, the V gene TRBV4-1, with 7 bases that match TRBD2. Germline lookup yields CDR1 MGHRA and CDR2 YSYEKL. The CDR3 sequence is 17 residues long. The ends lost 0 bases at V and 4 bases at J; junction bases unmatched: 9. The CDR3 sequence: CASSQDRTGGLYNEQFF. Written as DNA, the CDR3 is TGCGCCAGCAGCCAAGATAGAACGGGGGGTTTATACAATGAGCAGTTCTTC.

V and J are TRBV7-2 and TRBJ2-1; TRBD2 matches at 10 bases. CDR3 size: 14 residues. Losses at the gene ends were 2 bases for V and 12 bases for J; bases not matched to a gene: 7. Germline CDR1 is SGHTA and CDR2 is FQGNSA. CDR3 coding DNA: TGTGCCAGCAGCTTATTCGCTAGCGGGGGCTCGCAGTTCTTC. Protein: CASSLFASGGSQFF.

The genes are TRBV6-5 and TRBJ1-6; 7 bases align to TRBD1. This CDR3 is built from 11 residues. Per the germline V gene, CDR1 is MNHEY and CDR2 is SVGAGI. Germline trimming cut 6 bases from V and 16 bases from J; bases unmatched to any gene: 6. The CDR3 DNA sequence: TGTGCCAGCAGGACGACAGGGCCACTCCACTTT. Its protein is CASRTTGPLHF.

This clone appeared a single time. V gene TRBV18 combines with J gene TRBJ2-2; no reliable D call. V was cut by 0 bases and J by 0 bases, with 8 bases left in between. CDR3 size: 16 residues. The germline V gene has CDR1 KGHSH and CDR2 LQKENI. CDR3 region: CASSPPRQTNTGELFF. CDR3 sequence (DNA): TGTGCCAGCTCACCACCGAGGCAGACGAACACCGGGGAGCTGTTTTTT.

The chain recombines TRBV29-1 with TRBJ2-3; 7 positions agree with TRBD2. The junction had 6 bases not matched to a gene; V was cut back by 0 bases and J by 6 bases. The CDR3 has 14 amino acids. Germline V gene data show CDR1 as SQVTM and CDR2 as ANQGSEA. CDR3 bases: TGCAGCGTTGAAGATTTGGGGGGGAGTGATACGCAGTATTTT. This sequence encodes CSVEDLGGSDTQYF.

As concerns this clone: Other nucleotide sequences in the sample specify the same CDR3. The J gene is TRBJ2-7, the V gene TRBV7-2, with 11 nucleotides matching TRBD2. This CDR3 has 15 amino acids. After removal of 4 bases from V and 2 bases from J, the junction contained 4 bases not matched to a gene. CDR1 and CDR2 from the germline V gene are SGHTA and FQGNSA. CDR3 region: CASSSLAGGPYEQYF. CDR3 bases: TGTGCCAGCAGCTCCCTAGCGGGGGGCCCCTACGAGCAGTACTTC.

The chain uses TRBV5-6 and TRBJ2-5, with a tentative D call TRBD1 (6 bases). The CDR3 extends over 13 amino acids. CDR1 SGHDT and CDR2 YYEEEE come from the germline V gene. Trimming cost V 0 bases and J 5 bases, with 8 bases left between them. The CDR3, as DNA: TGTGCCAGCAGCTTGGTACAGGGCGAGACCCAGTACTTC. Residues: CASSLVQGETQYF.

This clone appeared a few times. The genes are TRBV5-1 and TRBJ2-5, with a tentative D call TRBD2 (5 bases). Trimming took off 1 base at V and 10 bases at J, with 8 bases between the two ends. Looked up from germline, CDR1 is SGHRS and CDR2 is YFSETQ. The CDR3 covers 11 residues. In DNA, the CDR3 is TGCGCCAGCAGCTTGTCTGAGGGCCAGTACTTC. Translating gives CASSLSEGQYF.

The CDR3 coding sequence is TGTGCCAGCAGCTTATCCCGGGATGGTCAGCCCCAGCATTTT. Its translation: CASSLSRDGQPQHF. The J gene is TRBJ1-5, the V gene TRBV7-8; D call uncertain. The CDR3 has 14 amino acids. CDR1 is SGHVS and CDR2 is FQNEAQ in the germline V gene. V was cut by 2 bases and J by 6 bases, with 11 bases left in between.